The source of this TCR beta chain is a study of molecular identifiers for immune sequencing clone quantification. The wider study: The replicates split RNA from approximately 20,000 or 100,000 naive CD8 cells five ways and sequenced four.

Bulk TCR library preparation followed previously described methods with listed TCR primers. TCRdb re-analysed the PCR reads in MiXCR, keeping a single row per CDR3 protein. The sample has around 460,000 distinct CDR3 sequences, around 23% seen once. Using a CD8+CD4-CCR7+CD45RA+ phenotype, naive CD8 T cells were sorted. The CDR3 has 17 amino acids. Germline assignment: CDR1 MNHEY and CDR2 SVGAGI. Trimming pared 11 bases from V and 1 base from J, leaving 24 bases between. This sequence was found in a human donor in good health. Some libraries in this study had Jurkat cell RNA spiked in. The material sequenced was naive CD8+ T cells from blood, with Jurkat cell RNA spiked in. Subset indicated: FACS-sorted CD8+CD4-CCR7+CD45RA+ naive T cells. This chain connects TRBV6-5 to TRBJ1-5; possible D gene TRBD1, 6 bases. The CDR3 region is CAGIYQGQGMSNQPQHF. The CDR3 bases are TGTGCCGGAATATATCAGGGTCAGGGGATGAGCAATCAGCCCCAGCATTTT.